This T cell receptor (beta chain) was recorded in a study of shared clonotypes between healthy human individuals. Assay: immunoSEQ multiplex PCR; the TCRdb copy retains only in-frame clones and omits some. The sample shows approximately 2.5 million clones, roughly 93% of them seen only once. CDR3 length: 12 amino acids. The germline CDR1 and CDR2 sequences are MDHEN and SYDVKM. The junction had 1 base not matched to a gene; V was cut back by 6 bases and J by 4 bases. The receptor's source is a young man in good health. Some clones in this sample may be carry-over from other donors' samples. The sequenced sample was naive CD4+ T cells from PBMCs. As for subset: CD45RA+ positively selected. The rearrangement uses TRBV28 and TRBJ1-1; 8 bases are shared with TRBD1. The CDR3 loop reads CASRQGVTEAFF. In DNA form, the CDR3 reads TGTGCCAGCAGACAGGGGGTCACTGAAGCTTTCTTT. The variable domain in full, with the rest retrieved from reference TRBV28 and TRBJ1-1, is DVKVTQSSRYLVKRTGEKVFLECVQDMDHENMFWYRQDPGLGLRLIYFSYDVKMKEKGDIPEGYSVSREKKERFSLILESASTNQTSMYLCASRQGVTEAFFGQGTRLTVV.